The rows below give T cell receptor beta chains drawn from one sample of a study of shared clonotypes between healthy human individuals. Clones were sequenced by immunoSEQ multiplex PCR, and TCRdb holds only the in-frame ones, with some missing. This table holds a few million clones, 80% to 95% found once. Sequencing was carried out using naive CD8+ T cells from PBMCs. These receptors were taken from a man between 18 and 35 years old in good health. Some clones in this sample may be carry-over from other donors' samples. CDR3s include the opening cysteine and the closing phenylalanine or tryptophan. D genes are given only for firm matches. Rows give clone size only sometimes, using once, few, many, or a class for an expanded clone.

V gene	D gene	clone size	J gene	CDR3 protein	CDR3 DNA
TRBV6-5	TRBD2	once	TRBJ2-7	CASSALATPYEQYF	TGTGCCAGCAGTGCACTAGCGACCCCCTACGAGCAGTACTTC
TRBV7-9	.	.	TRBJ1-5	CASSLGRGERNQPQHF	TGTGCCAGCAGCTTAGGAAGGGGGGAGCGCAATCAGCCCCAGCATTTT
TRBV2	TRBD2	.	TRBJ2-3	CASSEISLASGRFTDTQYF	TGTGCCAGCAGTGAGATTTCCTTGGCTAGCGGGAGGTTTACAGATACGCAGTATTTT
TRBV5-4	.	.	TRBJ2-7	CASSLEDLGTETEQYF	TGTGCCAGCAGCTTGGAGGATCTCGGGACGGAGACGGAGCAGTACTTC
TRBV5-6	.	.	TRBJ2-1	CASSTRLELASNEQFF	TGTGCCAGCAGCACCCGTTTAGAACTAGCAAGCAATGAGCAGTTCTTC
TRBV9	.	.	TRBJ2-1	CASSPYGSEYNEQFF	TGTGCCAGCAGCCCCTATGGTAGCGAGTACAATGAGCAGTTCTTC
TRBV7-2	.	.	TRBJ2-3	CASSTREGEYTDTQYF	TGTGCCAGCAGCACCCGAGAGGGAGAGTACACAGATACGCAGTATTTT
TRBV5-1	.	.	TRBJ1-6	CASSSTTRDSPLHF	TGCGCCAGCAGCTCGACCACCAGGGATTCACCCCTCCACTTT
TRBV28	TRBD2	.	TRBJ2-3	CASRPPLATTQYF	TGTGCCAGCAGACCACCACTAGCGACTACGCAGTATTTT
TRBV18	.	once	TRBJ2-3	CASSPRLEGNEDTQYF	TGTGCCAGCTCACCACGACTAGAGGGGAACGAGGATACGCAGTATTTT
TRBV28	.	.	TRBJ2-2	CASRDPGAQDTGELFF	TGTGCCAGCAGAGACCCAGGGGCGCAGGACACCGGGGAGCTGTTTTTT
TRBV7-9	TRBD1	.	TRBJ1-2	CASSPPRTGDGYTF	TGTGCCAGCAGCCCACCCCGGACAGGGGATGGCTACACCTTC
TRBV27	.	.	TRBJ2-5	CASSSQQRKTQYF	TGTGCCAGCAGTTCCCAACAGAGAAAGACCCAGTACTTC
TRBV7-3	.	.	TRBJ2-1	CASSLVHYNEQFF	TGTGCCAGCAGCTTAGTCCACTACAATGAGCAGTTCTTC
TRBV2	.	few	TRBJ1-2	CASPTGNYGYTF	TGTGCCAGCCCAACAGGAAACTATGGCTACACCTTC
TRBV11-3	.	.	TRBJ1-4	CASSPTSATNEKLFF	TGTGCCAGCAGCCCCACGTCCGCAACTAATGAAAAACTGTTTTTT
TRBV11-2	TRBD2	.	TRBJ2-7	CASSPGGLAGTYEQYF	TGTGCCAGCAGCCCGGGGGGACTAGCGGGAACCTACGAGCAGTACTTC
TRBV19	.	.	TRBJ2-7	CASSPWDSPYEQYF	TGTGCCAGTAGTCCCTGGGACTCCCCCTACGAGCAGTACTTC
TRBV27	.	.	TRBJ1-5	CASSLVGNSGLIQPQHF	TGTGCCAGCAGTTTAGTGGGTAACAGCGGGTTAATTCAGCCCCAGCATTTT
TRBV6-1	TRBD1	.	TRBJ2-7	CASSEWTGGNEQYF	TGTGCCAGCAGTGAGTGGACAGGGGGCAACGAGCAGTACTTC
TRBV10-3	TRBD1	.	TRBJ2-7	CAISPGTGNEQYF	TGTGCCATCAGTCCCGGGACAGGGAACGAGCAGTACTTC
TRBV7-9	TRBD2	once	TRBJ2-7	CASSLVRAGVSAEQYF	TGTGCCAGCAGCTTAGTTCGTGCGGGAGTTTCAGCCGAGCAGTACTTC
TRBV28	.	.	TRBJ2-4	CASSLQLAKNIQYF	TGTGCCAGCAGTTTACAGTTAGCCAAAAACATTCAGTACTTC
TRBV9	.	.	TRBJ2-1	CASSVGVRMGWNEQFF	TGTGCCAGCAGCGTAGGAGTAAGGATGGGCTGGAATGAGCAGTTCTTC
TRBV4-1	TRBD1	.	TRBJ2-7	CASSQAGQGLDEQYF	TGCGCCAGCAGCCAAGCAGGACAGGGCCTCGACGAGCAGTACTTC
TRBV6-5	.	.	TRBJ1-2	CASSYLGPAQGYTF	TGTGCCAGCAGTTACCTCGGGCCAGCACAGGGCTACACCTTC
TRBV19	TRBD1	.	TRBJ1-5	CASSIRDRGLYSNQPQHF	TGTGCCAGTAGTATCCGGGACAGGGGCCTCTATAGCAATCAGCCCCAGCATTTT
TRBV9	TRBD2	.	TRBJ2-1	CASSVARTSGNNEQFF	TGTGCCAGCAGCGTAGCTAGGACTAGCGGAAACAATGAGCAGTTCTTC
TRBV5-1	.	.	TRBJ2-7	CASSLNLEYEQYF	TGCGCCAGCAGCTTGAATCTCGAGTACGAGCAGTACTTC
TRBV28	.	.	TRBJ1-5	CASSFLGGWSQHF	TGTGCCAGCAGTTTTTTGGGGGGCTGGTCCCAGCATTTT
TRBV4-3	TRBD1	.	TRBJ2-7	CASSQGAGTASYEQYF	TGCGCCAGCAGCCAAGGGGCCGGGACAGCTTCCTACGAGCAGTACTTC
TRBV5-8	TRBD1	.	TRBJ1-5	CASSWTGTNQPQHF	TGTGCCAGCAGCTGGACAGGGACTAATCAGCCCCAGCATTTT
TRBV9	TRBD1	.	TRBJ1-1	CASSVSGQGAGDTEAFF	TGTGCCAGCAGCGTGAGTGGACAGGGGGCAGGGGACACTGAAGCTTTCTTT
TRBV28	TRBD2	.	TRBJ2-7	CASSLTGTSGSEQYF	TGTGCCAGCAGTTTAACGGGGACTAGCGGATCCGAGCAGTACTTC
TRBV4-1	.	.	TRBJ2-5	CASSQDPYPSKETQYF	TGCGCCAGCAGCCAAGATCCGTATCCTAGCAAAGAGACCCAGTACTTC
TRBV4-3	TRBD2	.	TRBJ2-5	CASSLGLEETQYF	TGCGCCAGCAGCCTGGGACTAGAAGAGACCCAGTACTTC
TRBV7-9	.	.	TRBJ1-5	CASSLTGIGQPQHF	TGTGCCAGCTCCCTCACGGGGATCGGGCAGCCCCAGCATTTT
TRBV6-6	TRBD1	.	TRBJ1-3	CASSQRTGGSGNTIYF	TGTGCCAGCAGTCAAAGGACAGGGGGCTCTGGAAACACCATATATTTT
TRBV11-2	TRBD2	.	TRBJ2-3	CASSLGGRDTDTQYF	TGTGCCAGCAGCTTGGGCGGGAGGGACACAGATACGCAGTATTTT
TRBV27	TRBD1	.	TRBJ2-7	CASSLGTGSYEQYF	TGTGCCAGCAGTTTAGGGACAGGGAGCTACGAGCAGTACTTC
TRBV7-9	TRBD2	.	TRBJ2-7	CASSDGRGSEQYF	TGTGCCAGCAGCGACGGGAGGGGCTCCGAGCAGTACTTC
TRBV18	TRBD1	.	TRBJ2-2	CATQRDRYTGELFF	TGTGCCACCCAAAGGGACAGATACACCGGGGAGCTGTTTTTT
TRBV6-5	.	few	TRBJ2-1	CASRPRGPHNEQFF	TGTGCCAGCAGGCCCAGGGGACCACACAATGAGCAGTTCTTC
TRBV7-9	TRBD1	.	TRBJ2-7	CASSWTGRPEQYF	TGTGCCAGCAGCTGGACAGGGAGGCCCGAGCAGTACTTC
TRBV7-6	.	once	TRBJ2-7	CASSLVLGSHEQYF	TGTGCCAGCAGCTTAGTTCTGGGCTCGCACGAGCAGTACTTC
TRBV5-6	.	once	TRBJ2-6	CASSLARYSGANVLTF	TGTGCCAGCAGCTTGGCCCGGTACTCTGGGGCCAACGTCCTGACTTTC
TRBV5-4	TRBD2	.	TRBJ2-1	CASSSTSGYYNEQFF	TGTGCCAGCAGCTCGACTAGCGGATACTACAATGAGCAGTTCTTC
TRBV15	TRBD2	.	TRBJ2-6	CATSRELGVLADLSGANVLTF	TGTGCCACCAGCAGAGAATTGGGGGTCCTAGCGGATTTATCTGGGGCCAACGTCCTGACTTTC
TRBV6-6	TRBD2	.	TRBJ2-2	CASKVFGTSTGELFF	TGTGCCAGCAAAGTCTTTGGGACTAGCACCGGGGAGCTGTTTTTT
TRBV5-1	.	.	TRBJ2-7	CTSSLHQGSEQYF	TGCACCAGCAGCTTGCACCAGGGGAGCGAGCAGTACTTC
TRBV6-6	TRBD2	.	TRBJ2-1	CASRRLAGAHNEQFF	TGTGCCAGCAGGAGACTAGCGGGAGCCCACAATGAGCAGTTCTTC
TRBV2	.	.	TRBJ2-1	CASSEGYRSYNEQFF	TGTGCCAGCAGTGAGGGGTATCGCTCCTACAATGAGCAGTTCTTC
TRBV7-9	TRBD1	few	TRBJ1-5	CASSRVGTGGIQPQHF	TGTGCCAGCAGCCGAGTTGGGACAGGGGGCATTCAGCCCCAGCATTTT
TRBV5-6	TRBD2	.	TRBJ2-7	CASSLAGLAEYDEQYF	TGTGCCAGCAGCTTGGCCGGCCTAGCGGAATATGACGAGCAGTACTTC
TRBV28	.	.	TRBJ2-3	CASSPPSATDTQYF	TGTGCCAGCAGCCCCCCTTCCGCCACAGATACGCAGTATTTT
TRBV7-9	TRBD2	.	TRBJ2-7	CASSASGRPYEQYF	TGTGCCAGCAGCGCTAGCGGGCGACCCTACGAGCAGTACTTC
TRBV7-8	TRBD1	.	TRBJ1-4	CASSRTEVTGQINNEKLFF	TGTGCCAGCAGCCGAACGGAGGTGACGGGACAGATTAATAATGAAAAACTGTTTTTT
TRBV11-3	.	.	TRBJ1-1	CASSFGGATEAFF	TGTGCCAGCAGCTTTGGAGGGGCCACTGAAGCTTTCTTT
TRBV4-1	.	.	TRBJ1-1	CASSLSPPGRNTEAFF	TGCGCCAGCAGCCTTTCCCCCCCTGGACGGAACACTGAAGCTTTCTTT
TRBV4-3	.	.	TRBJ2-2	CASSQDRLLTGELFF	TGCGCCAGCAGCCAAGATAGGCTCCTCACCGGGGAGCTGTTTTTT